One and the same sample provided the 2 T cell receptor beta chains below, sequenced in a study of blood T cell repertoires in COVID-19. Measured with immunoSEQ multiplex PCR; TCRdb has only the in-frame clones, and not every one. The sample records about 290,000 clones, approximately 86% being singletons. The sample consisted of peripheral blood. These receptors were taken from a woman between 45 and 60 years old with active or convalescent COVID-19.

The gene calls are TRBV15 and TRBJ2-1; 8 nucleotides align to TRBD2. J lost 16 bases, V lost 0 bases, and 8 bases had no gene match. The CDR3 is 13 residues long. Germline assignment: CDR1 LNHNV and CDR2 YYDKDF (reference sequence). The chain's CDR3 is CATSRDGGTSNFF. As DNA, the CDR3 is TGTGCCACCAGCAGAGATGGTGGGACTAGTAATTTCTTC. The whole variable domain, remainder taken from reference TRBV15 and TRBJ2-1, is DAMVIQNPRYQVTQFGKPVTLSCSQTLNHNVMYWYQQKSSQAPKLLFHYYDKDFNNEADTPDNFQSRRPNTSFCFLDIRSPGLGDTAMYLCATSRDGGTSNFFGPGTRLTVL.

The chain combines TRBV5-8 with TRBJ1-5; 9 bases map to TRBD1. Trimming removed 2 bases from V and 5 bases from J; junction bases left unmatched: 11. CDR1 is SGHTS, CDR2 YDEGEE, per germline. This CDR3 contains 17 residues. The CDR3 region has the DNA TGTGCCAGCAGCTTACACGCACAGGGGGCTGCAGATCAGCCCCAGCATTTT. This gives the protein CASSLHAQGAADQPQHF.